The 12 T cell receptor beta chains in this list originate from one sample, sequenced in a study of T cell repertoires in cytomegalovirus infection. TCRdb re-called the reads with MiXCR, one entry per CDR3 protein. The sample has 490,000 or so distinct CDR3 sequences; roughly 12% are singletons. The sequenced sample was PBMCs. These receptors came from a human donor in good health (CMV status not recorded). Some clones in this sample may be carry-over from other donors' samples.

This clonotype was seen ten or more times. The chain uses TRBV14 and TRBJ1-2; D call uncertain. Germline CDR1 is SGHDN and CDR2 is FVKESK. The CDR3 contains 13 residues. V shed 1 base and J shed 1 base, with 4 bases lying between them. Here the CDR3 DNA reads TGTGCCAGCAGCCAAGGCCTTAACTATGGCTACACCTTC. Amino acid sequence: CASSQGLNYGYTF.

In this sample, this clonotype turned up many times. The chain recombines TRBV5-4 with TRBJ1-2, with D maybe TRBD1 (5 bases). V was shortened by 2 bases and J by 7 bases, with 18 bases between the two germline ends. Germline-derived CDR1 and CDR2 are SGHNT and YYREEE (reference sequence). This CDR3 comprises 15 residues. CDR3 in amino acids: CASSFGARASAGYTF. The CDR3 nucleotides read TGTGCCAGCAGCTTTGGTGCCAGGGCATCGGCTGGCTACACCTTC.

This clonotype has at least ten counts. The chain uses TRBV7-2 and TRBJ1-3; D is unclear. This CDR3 is built from 13 residues. Trimming cost V 5 bases and J 5 bases, with 10 bases left between them. Germline CDR1 reads SGHTA; CDR2 reads FQGNSA. As DNA, the CDR3 is TGTGCCAGCAGCATCACACAGAGAAACACCATATATTTT. It yields the protein CASSITQRNTIYF.

This chain connects TRBV27 to TRBJ2-3, with D possibly TRBD2 on 6 matching bases. CDR3 length: 18 residues. Germline loops: CDR1 MNHEY, CDR2 SMNVEV (reference sequence). Trimming shortened V by 1 base and J by 5 bases, and 22 bases separated the two germline ends. The CDR3 region has the DNA TGTGCCAGCAGTTTATTTTCCAGGTTCGGAGGGTTTGAAGATACGCAGTATTTT. Translated, it gives CASSLFSRFGGFEDTQYF.

This clonotype was observed at least ten times. V is TRBV7-6 and J is TRBJ2-2, with D possibly matching TRBD1 (5 bases). Trimming left V 3 bases short and J 2 bases short, with 10 bases between. The CDR3 totals 15 residues. Germline values: CDR1 SGHVS, CDR2 FNYEAQ. The DNA for the CDR3 is TGTGCCAGCAGCTTCGGTGACAGAAACACCGGGGAGCTGTTTTTT. This codes for CASSFGDRNTGELFF.

This clonotype was seen a handful of times. The CDR3 here is CSARLNYGYTF. Here the CDR3 DNA reads TGCAGTGCTAGACTCAACTATGGCTACACCTTC. The chain couples TRBV20-1 to TRBJ1-2; no firm D call. V lost 2 bases, J lost 2 bases, and 3 bases lay in between. Germline CDR1 DFQATT, CDR2 SNEGSKA (reference sequence). The CDR3 has 11 amino acids.

This clonotype was picked up many times. The chain is built from TRBV7-9 and TRBJ2-2, with D possibly matching TRBD2 (6 bases). This CDR3 is 16 amino acids long. The ends were cut back, 1 base at V and 1 base at J, with 10 bases in the middle. Germline V gives CDR1 SEHNR, CDR2 FQNEAQ (reference sequence). The CDR3 bases are TGTGCCAGCAGCTTAGAGGCGGGATGGAACACCGGGGAGCTGTTTTTT. This encodes CASSLEAGWNTGELFF. The variable domain in full, completed from reference TRBV7-9 and TRBJ2-2, reads DTGVSQNPRHKITKRGQNVTFRCDPISEHNRLYWYRQTLGQGPEFLTYFQNEAQLEKSRLLSDRFSAERPKGSFSTLEIQRTEQGDSAMYLCASSLEAGWNTGELFFGEGSRLTVL.

This clonotype was seen a few times. The chain links TRBV18 to TRBJ2-7; the match to TRBD1 covers 8 bases. The trim removed 0 bases at V and 0 bases at J, leaving 1 base unmatched. CDR3 length equals 15 residues. From germline, CDR1 is KGHSH and CDR2 LQKENI. The CDR3 protein is CASSPPGTGSYEQYF. As DNA, the CDR3 is TGTGCCAGCTCACCACCCGGGACAGGCTCCTACGAGCAGTACTTC.

This clonotype was seen at least ten times. The V and J genes are TRBV19 and TRBJ2-7; 13 bases match TRBD2. This CDR3 spans 17 amino acids. V was pared by 5 bases and J by 4 bases, with 11 bases of the junction left unmatched. CDR1 and CDR2 from the germline V gene are LNHDA and SQIVND (reference sequence). In DNA, the CDR3 is TGTGCCAGTAGTCCCGGACTAGCGGGAGCCTCGTCTTACGAGCAGTACTTC. This translates into CASSPGLAGASSYEQYF.

This clonotype occurred a few times. This chain links TRBV4-1 with TRBJ1-2; a weak D match, TRBD1 (5 bases). The ends were cut back, 1 base at V and 4 bases at J, with 13 bases in the middle. The CDR3 is 15 residues long. Germline V lookup: CDR1 MGHRA, CDR2 YSYEKL. The CDR3 sequence: CASSQGQTSPYGYTF. CDR3 sequence (DNA): TGCGCCAGCAGCCAAGGACAGACCTCTCCCTATGGCTACACCTTC.

This clonotype was seen ten or more times. This chain joins TRBV5-5 and TRBJ2-1, with 7 positions matching TRBD1. CDR3 length: 16 residues. In germline, CDR1 is SGHKS, CDR2 YYEKEE (reference sequence). The ends lost 2 bases at V and 1 base at J; junction bases unmatched: 6. The CDR3 sequence: CASSFNRGRSYNEQFF. The DNA of the CDR3 is TGTGCCAGCAGCTTCAACAGGGGTAGGTCCTACAATGAGCAGTTCTTC.

This clonotype was observed a handful of times. V and J are TRBV7-9 and TRBJ2-1, with D possibly being TRBD1 or TRBD2 (6 bases each). Trimming left V 6 bases short and J 6 bases short, with 21 bases between. Germline lookup yields CDR1 SEHNR and CDR2 FQNEAQ (reference sequence). The CDR3 has 16 amino acids. The CDR3 reads CASSQRARGLSNEQFF. Written as DNA, the CDR3 is TGTGCCAGCAGTCAAAGGGCCAGGGGACTTAGCAATGAGCAGTTCTTC.